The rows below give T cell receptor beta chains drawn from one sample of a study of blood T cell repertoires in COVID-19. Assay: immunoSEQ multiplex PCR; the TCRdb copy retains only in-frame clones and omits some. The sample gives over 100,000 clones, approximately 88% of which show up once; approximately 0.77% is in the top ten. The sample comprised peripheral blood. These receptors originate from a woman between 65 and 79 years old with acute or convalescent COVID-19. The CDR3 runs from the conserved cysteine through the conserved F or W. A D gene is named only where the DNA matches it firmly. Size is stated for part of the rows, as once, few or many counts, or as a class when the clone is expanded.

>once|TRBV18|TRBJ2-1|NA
TGTGCCAGCTCACCACTAGCGTTAAGCTCCTACAATGAGCAGTTCTTC
CASSPLALSSYNEQFF
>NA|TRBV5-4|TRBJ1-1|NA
TGTGCCAGCAGCCCGCCCCTCTTCGGAGGGAACACTGAAGCTTTCTTT
CASSPPLFGGNTEAFF
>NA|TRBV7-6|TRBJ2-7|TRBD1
TGTGCCAGCAGCATCGGGACAGGGGGACGCTACGAGCAGTACTTC
CASSIGTGGRYEQYF
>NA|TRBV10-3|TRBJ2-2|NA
TGTGCCATCAGCGGGGGTTTGAACGGGGAGCTGTTTTTT
CAISGGLNGELFF
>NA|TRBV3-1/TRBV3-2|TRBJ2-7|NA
TGTGCCAGCAGCCAGAGCTACGAGCAGTACTTC
CASSQSYEQYF
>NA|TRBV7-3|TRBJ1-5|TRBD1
TGTGCCAGCAGCTACAACAGGGGACAGCCCCAGCATTTT
CASSYNRGQPQHF
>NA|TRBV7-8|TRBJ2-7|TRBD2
TGTGCCAGCAGCTTAGCGCCGGGGGGGCTGTACGAGCAGTACTTC
CASSLAPGGLYEQYF
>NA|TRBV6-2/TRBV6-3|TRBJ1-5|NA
TGTGCCAGCAGTCCAAACCAGGGTTCCCACAATCAGCCCCAGCATTTT
CASSPNQGSHNQPQHF
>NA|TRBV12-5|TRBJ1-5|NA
TGTGCTAGTGGTTCATCGGACATTAACAATCAGCCCCAGCATTTT
CASGSSDINNQPQHF
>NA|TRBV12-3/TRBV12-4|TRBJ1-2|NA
TGTGCCAGCAGTTCAACGGGAGGCTACACCTTC
CASSSTGGYTF